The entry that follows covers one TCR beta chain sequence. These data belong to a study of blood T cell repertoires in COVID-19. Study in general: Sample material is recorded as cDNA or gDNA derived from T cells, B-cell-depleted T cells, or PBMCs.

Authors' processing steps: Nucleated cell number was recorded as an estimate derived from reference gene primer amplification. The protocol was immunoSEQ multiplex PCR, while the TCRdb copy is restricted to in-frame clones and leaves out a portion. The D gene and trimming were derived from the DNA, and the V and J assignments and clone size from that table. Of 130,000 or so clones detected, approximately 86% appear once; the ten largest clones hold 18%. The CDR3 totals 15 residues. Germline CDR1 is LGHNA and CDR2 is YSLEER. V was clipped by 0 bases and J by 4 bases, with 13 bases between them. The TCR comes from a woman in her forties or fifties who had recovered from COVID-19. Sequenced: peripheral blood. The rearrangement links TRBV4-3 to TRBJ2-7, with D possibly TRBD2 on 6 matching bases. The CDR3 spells CASSQDGGRGYEQYF. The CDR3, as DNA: TGCGCCAGCAGCCAAGATGGGGGGAGAGGGTACGAGCAGTACTTC.